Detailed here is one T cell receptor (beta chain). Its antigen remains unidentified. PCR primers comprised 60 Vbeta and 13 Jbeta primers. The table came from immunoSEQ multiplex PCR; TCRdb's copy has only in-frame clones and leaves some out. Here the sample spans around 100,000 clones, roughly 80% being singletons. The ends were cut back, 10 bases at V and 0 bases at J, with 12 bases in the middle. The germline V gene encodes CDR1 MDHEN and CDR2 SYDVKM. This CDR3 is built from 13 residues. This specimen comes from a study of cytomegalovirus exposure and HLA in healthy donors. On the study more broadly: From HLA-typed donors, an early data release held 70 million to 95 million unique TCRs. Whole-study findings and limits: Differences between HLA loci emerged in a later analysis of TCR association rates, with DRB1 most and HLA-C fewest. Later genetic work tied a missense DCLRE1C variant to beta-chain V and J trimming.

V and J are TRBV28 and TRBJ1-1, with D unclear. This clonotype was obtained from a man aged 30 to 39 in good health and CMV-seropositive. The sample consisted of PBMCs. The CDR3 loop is CAIGGRLNTEAFF. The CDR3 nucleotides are TGTGCCATAGGAGGACGCTTGAACACTGAAGCTTTCTTT.